These T cell receptor beta chains were read from a single sample in a study of OX40 agonist ivuxolimab in advanced cancers. TCRdb keeps only in-frame clones here, not all; method: immunoSEQ multiplex PCR. This sample carries around 80,000 clones, around nine tenths of them seen once, and the ten largest clones take approximately 0.19%. The input for sequencing was CD4+ or CD8+ T cells sorted from blood, taken in a trial of the OX40 agonist ivuxolimab. Receptors were obtained from an adult with an advanced solid tumor such as melanoma, head and neck, liver or kidney cancer. Each CDR3 is given with its conserved first and last residue. D genes are given only for firm matches. Clone size, where shown, is once, few, many, or a class for clones that have expanded.

size: -
V: TRBV27
J: TRBJ1-4
D: -
CDR3: CASSLAQGREKLFF
DNA: TGTGCCAGCAGTTTAGCCCAGGGGAGAGAAAAACTGTTTTTT

size: -
V: TRBV28
J: TRBJ1-6
D: -
CDR3: CASRSGQRYLNF
DNA: TGTGCCAGCAGATCTGGCCAGAGATACTTAAACTTT

size: -
V: TRBV6-1
J: TRBJ2-2
D: -
CDR3: CASSEARGELFF
DNA: TGTGCCAGCAGTGAAGCCCGCGGGGAGCTGTTTTTT

size: -
V: TRBV2
J: TRBJ1-2
D: -
CDR3: CASRGHLYGYTF
DNA: TGTGCCAGCCGAGGACACCTCTATGGCTACACCTTC

size: -
V: TRBV7-3
J: TRBJ2-1
D: TRBD2
CDR3: CASSSTITSGDEQFF
DNA: TGTGCCAGCAGCTCTACAATTACTAGCGGGGATGAGCAGTTCTTC

size: -
V: TRBV7-3
J: TRBJ2-7
D: TRBD2
CDR3: CASSLRGWDEQYF
DNA: TGTGCCAGCAGCTTGCGGGGGTGGGACGAGCAGTACTTC

size: -
V: TRBV11-1
J: TRBJ2-5
D: -
CDR3: CASSLSSVSRSETQYF
DNA: TGTGCCAGCAGCCTGAGTTCTGTGAGCCGGTCCGAGACCCAGTACTTC

size: -
V: TRBV5-6
J: TRBJ1-1
D: -
CDR3: CASSRFNTEAFF
DNA: TGTGCCAGCAGCAGATTCAACACTGAAGCTTTCTTT

size: once
V: TRBV19
J: TRBJ2-7
D: -
CDR3: CASSPAQGWDEQYF
DNA: TGTGCCAGTAGTCCGGCCCAAGGTTGGGACGAGCAGTACTTC

size: -
V: TRBV13
J: TRBJ1-1
D: -
CDR3: CASSFFRREAFF
DNA: TGTGCCAGCAGCTTCTTCAGGAGAGAAGCTTTCTTT

size: once
V: TRBV5-1
J: TRBJ2-5
D: TRBD2
CDR3: CASSPQTSGGYQETQYF
DNA: TGCGCCAGCAGCCCACAGACTAGCGGGGGGTACCAAGAGACCCAGTACTTC

size: -
V: TRBV2
J: TRBJ2-1
D: -
CDR3: CASIYDNEQFF
DNA: TGTGCCAGCATATATGACAATGAGCAGTTCTTC

size: -
V: TRBV29-1
J: TRBJ1-1
D: TRBD1
CDR3: CSVETGWGTEAFF
DNA: TGCAGCGTTGAGACAGGGTGGGGCACTGAAGCTTTCTTT

size: -
V: TRBV5-4
J: TRBJ2-1
D: -
CDR3: CASSLGLGTNEQFF
DNA: TGTGCCAGCAGCTTGGGACTAGGAACTAATGAGCAGTTCTTC

size: -
V: TRBV9
J: TRBJ2-5
D: -
CDR3: CASTQFGDWGVTGETQYF
DNA: TGTGCCAGCACTCAATTCGGGGACTGGGGGGTTACTGGGGAGACCCAGTACTTC